These 8 T cell receptor beta chains came from one sample sequenced in a study of T cell responses to AZD1222 COVID-19 vaccine. The assay was immunoSEQ multiplex PCR, and TCRdb's table has in-frame clones only and misses some. Among 100,000 or so clones listed, roughly nine tenths were seen once. Sequencing used peripheral blood, obtained 28 days after the second AZD1222 dose. These receptor sequences come from an adult who received the AZD1222 COVID-19 vaccine.

The chain is built from TRBV6-1 and TRBJ2-7; 12 positions match TRBD1. Losses at the gene ends were 1 base for V and 4 bases for J; bases not matched to a gene: 8. The CDR3 is made up of 17 amino acids. The germline V gene encodes CDR1 MNHNS and CDR2 SASEGT. CDR3 protein: CASSEGQGQGALYEQYF. In nucleotides, the CDR3 is TGTGCCAGCAGTGAAGGGCAGGGACAGGGGGCGTTGTACGAGCAGTACTTC.

This clone showed up just a few times. Distinct nucleotide sequences in the sample also encode this CDR3. The chain has TRBV6-5 and TRBJ2-7, with TRBD1 identical over 9 bases. The germline gives CDR1 MNHEY, CDR2 SVGAGI. The CDR3 totals 13 residues. V shed 7 bases, J shed 2 bases, and the junction held 3 bases outside the gene matches. The chain's CDR3 is CASTDRGTYEQYF. Here the CDR3 DNA reads TGTGCCAGCACCGACAGGGGGACCTACGAGCAGTACTTC.

This clone was observed a handful of times. J is TRBJ1-2 and V is TRBV5-6; D remains ambiguous. Looked up from germline, CDR1 is SGHDT and CDR2 is YYEEEE. There are 13 residues in the CDR3. V gave up 0 bases and J gave up 2 bases, with 5 bases separating them. The CDR3: CASSLGRNYGYTF. The CDR3 region has the DNA TGTGCCAGCAGCTTGGGCCGGAACTATGGCTACACCTTC.

The chain uses TRBV5-6 and TRBJ1-1; D call uncertain. V shed 2 bases and J shed 1 base, with 9 bases lying between them. Germline CDR1 SGHDT, CDR2 YYEEEE. The CDR3 has 14 amino acids. The CDR3 nucleotides read TGTGCCAGCAGCTTTAGGCTCCGGAACACTGAAGCTTTCTTT. Its translation is CASSFRLRNTEAFF.

V is TRBV6-5 and J is TRBJ1-1; 8 nucleotides line up with TRBD1. The CDR3 totals 14 residues. Losses at the gene ends were 5 bases for V and 5 bases for J; bases not matched to a gene: 7. Germline CDR1 MNHEY, CDR2 SVGAGI. The CDR3 region is CASSTLRQGTEAFF. As DNA, the CDR3 is TGTGCCAGCAGTACCCTACGACAGGGGACTGAAGCTTTCTTT.

The CDR3 reads CASSDMRWTEAFF. The CDR3 DNA reads as TGTGCCAGTAGCGACATGAGGTGGACTGAAGCTTTCTTT. This chain joins TRBV19 and TRBJ1-1, with D hard to call. The length of the CDR3 is 13 residues. Trimming left V 6 bases short and J 5 bases short, with 13 bases between. CDR1 is LNHDA, CDR2 SQIVND, per germline (reference sequence).

This chain links TRBV14 with TRBJ2-7, with D unresolved. The ends were cut back, 5 bases at V and 0 bases at J, with 8 bases in the middle. CDR1 and CDR2 from the germline V gene are SGHDN and FVKESK. This CDR3 is 13 amino acids long. The CDR3 sequence: CASSGKPSYEQYF. CDR3 sequence (DNA): TGTGCCAGCAGCGGGAAACCCTCCTACGAGCAGTACTTC.

V and J are TRBV11-2 and TRBJ2-7; no reliable D call. Germline loops: CDR1 SGHAT, CDR2 FQNNGV. The CDR3 extends over 15 amino acids. V shed 0 bases and J shed 0 bases, with 9 bases lying between them. The CDR3 reads CASSLDGGNSYEQYF. The DNA for the CDR3 is TGTGCCAGCAGCTTAGACGGCGGCAACTCCTACGAGCAGTACTTC.